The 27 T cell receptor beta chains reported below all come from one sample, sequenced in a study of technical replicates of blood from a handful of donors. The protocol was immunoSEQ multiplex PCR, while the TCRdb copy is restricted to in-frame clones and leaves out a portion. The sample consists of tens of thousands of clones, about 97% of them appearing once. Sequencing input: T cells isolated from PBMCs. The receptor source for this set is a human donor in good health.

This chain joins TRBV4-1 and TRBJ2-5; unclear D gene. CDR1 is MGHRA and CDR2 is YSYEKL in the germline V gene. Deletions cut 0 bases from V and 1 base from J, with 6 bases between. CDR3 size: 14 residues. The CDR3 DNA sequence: TGCGCCAGCAGCCAAGATATCTCCCAAGAGACCCAGTACTTC. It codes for CASSQDISQETQYF.

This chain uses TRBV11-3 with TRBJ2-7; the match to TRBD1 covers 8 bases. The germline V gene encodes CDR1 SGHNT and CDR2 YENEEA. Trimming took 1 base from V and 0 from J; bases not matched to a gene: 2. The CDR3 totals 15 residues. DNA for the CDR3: TGTGCCAGCAGCTTAGCCGGGACAGGCTCCTACGAGCAGTACTTC. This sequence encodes CASSLAGTGSYEQYF. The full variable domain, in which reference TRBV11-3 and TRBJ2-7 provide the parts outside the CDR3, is EAGVVQSPRYKIIEKKQPVAFWCNPISGHNTLYWYLQNLGQGPELLIRYENEEAVDDSQLPKDRFSAERLKGVDSTLKIQPAELGDSAVYLCASSLAGTGSYEQYFGPGTRLTVT.

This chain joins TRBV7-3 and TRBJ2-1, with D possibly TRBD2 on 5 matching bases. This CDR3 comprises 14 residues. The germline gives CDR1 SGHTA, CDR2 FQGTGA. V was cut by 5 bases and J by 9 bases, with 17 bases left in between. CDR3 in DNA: TGTGCCAGCAGCCCCTACGGAGGCGCCGGTGAGCAGTTCTTC. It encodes CASSPYGGAGEQFF.

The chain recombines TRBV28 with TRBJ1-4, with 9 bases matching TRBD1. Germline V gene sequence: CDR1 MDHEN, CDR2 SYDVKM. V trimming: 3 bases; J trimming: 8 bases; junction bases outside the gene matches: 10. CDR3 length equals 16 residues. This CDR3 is CASSFYLDRGKEKLFF. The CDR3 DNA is TGTGCCAGCAGTTTCTATCTGGACAGGGGTAAGGAAAAACTGTTTTTT.

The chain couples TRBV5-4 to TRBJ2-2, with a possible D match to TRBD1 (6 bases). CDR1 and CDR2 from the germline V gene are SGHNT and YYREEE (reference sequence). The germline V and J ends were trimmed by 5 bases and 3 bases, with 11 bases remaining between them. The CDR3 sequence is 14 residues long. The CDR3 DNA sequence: TGTGCCAGCAGTACACAGGGCCACACCGGGGAGCTGTTTTTT. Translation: CASSTQGHTGELFF.

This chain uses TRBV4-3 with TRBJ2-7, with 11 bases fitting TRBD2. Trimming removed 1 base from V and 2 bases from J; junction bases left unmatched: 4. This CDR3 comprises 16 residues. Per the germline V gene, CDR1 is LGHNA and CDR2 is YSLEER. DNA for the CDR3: TGCGCCAGCAGCCAAGGGGAGGGACTAGCGGCCTACGAGCAGTACTTC. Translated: CASSQGEGLAAYEQYF.

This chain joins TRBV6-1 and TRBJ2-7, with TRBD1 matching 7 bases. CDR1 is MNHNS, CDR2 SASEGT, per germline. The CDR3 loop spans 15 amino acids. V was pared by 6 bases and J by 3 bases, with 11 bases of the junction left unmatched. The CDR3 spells CASSEPGQMVYEQYF. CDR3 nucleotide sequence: TGTGCCAGCAGCGAGCCGGGACAGATGGTCTACGAGCAGTACTTC.

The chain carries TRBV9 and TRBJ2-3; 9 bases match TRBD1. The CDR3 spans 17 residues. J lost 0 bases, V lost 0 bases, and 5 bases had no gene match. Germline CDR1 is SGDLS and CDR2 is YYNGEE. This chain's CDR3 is CASSVAITGGSTDTQYF. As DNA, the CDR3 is TGTGCCAGCAGCGTAGCTATAACAGGGGGCAGCACAGATACGCAGTATTTT.

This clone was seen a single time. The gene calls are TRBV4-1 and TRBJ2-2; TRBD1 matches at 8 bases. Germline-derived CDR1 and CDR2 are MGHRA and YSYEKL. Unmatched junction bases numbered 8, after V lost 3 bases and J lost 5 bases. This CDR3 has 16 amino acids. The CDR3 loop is CASSQIDRGGTGELFF. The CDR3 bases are TGCGCCAGCAGCCAGATAGACAGGGGCGGAACCGGGGAGCTGTTTTTT.

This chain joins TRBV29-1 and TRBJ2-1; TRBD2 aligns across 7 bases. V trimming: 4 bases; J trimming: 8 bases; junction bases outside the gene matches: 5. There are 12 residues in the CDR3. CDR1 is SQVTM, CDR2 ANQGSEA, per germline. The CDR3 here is CSVGGGSYEQFF. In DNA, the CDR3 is TGCAGCGTTGGGGGAGGGAGTTATGAGCAGTTCTTC.

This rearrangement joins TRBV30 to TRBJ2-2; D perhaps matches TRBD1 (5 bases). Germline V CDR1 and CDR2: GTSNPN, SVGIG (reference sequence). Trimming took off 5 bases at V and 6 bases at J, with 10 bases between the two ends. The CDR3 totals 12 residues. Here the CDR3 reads CAWGKGSGELFF. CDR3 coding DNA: TGTGCCTGGGGCAAGGGGTCCGGGGAGCTGTTTTTT.

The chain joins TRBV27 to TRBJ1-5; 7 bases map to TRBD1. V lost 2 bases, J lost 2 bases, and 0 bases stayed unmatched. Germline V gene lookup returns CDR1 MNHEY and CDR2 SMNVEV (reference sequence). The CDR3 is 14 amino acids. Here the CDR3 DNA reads TGTGCCAGCAGTTTAGGGACAGGCAATCAGCCCCAGCATTTT. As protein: CASSLGTGNQPQHF.

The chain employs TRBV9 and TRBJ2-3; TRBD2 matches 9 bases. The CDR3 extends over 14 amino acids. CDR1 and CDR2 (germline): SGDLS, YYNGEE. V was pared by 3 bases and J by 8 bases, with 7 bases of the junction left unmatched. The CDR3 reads CASSDHSGSGTQYF. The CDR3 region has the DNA TGTGCCAGCAGCGATCATAGCGGGAGCGGTACGCAGTATTTT.

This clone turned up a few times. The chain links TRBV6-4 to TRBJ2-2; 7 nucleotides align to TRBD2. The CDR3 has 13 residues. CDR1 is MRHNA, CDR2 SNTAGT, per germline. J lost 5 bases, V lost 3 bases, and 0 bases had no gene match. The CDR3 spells CASSERETGELFF. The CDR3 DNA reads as TGTGCCAGCAGTGAGCGGGAGACCGGGGAGCTGTTTTTT.

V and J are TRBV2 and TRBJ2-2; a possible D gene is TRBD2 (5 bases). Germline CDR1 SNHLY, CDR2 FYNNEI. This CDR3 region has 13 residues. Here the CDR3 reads CALAIGFSGELFF. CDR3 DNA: TGTGCTCTAGCAATTGGTTTCAGCGGGGAGCTGTTTTTT.

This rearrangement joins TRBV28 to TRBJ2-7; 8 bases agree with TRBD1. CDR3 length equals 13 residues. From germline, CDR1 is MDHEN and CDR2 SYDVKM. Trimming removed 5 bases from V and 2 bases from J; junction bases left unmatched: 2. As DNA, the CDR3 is TGTGCCAGCAGTGACAGGGGCCCCTACGAGCAGTACTTC. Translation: CASSDRGPYEQYF.

Here the CDR3 reads CATSRGGEAYEQYF. CDR3 DNA: TGTGCCACCAGCAGAGGAGGAGAAGCCTACGAGCAGTACTTC. The V and J genes are TRBV15 and TRBJ2-7; D call uncertain. The CDR3 length is 14 residues. The germline V gene encodes CDR1 LNHNV and CDR2 YYDKDF (reference sequence). Trimming removed 1 base from V and 2 bases from J, with 9 bases in between.

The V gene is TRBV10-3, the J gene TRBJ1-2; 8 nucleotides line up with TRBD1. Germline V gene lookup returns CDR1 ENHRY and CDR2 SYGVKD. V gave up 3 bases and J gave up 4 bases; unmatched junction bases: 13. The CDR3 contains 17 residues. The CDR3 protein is CAISEPRTGPTPYGYTF. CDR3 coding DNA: TGTGCCATCAGTGAACCCCGGACAGGGCCCACTCCCTATGGCTACACCTTC.

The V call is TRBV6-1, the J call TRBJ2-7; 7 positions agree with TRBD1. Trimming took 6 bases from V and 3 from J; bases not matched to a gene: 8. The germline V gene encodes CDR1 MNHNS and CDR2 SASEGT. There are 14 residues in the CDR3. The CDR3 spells CASSDRDRSYEQYF. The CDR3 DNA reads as TGTGCCAGCAGCGACCGGGACAGAAGCTACGAGCAGTACTTC.

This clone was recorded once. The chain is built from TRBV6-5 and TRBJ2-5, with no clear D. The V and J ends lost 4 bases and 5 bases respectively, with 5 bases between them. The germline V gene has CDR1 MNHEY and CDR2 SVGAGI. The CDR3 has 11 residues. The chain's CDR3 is CASSLRETQYF. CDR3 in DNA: TGTGCCAGCAGTTTACGGGAGACCCAGTACTTC.

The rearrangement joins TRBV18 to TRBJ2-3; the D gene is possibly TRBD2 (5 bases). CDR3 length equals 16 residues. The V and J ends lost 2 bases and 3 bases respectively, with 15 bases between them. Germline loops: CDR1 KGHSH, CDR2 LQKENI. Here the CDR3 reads CASSPDVGVSTDTQYF. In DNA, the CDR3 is TGTGCCAGCTCACCAGATGTGGGAGTTTCTACAGATACGCAGTATTTT.

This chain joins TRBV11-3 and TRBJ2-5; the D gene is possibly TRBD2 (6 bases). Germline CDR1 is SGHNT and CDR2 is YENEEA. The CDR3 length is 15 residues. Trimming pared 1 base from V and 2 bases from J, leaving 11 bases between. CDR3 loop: CASSLGGVSQETQYF. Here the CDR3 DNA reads TGTGCCAGCAGCTTAGGGGGGGTATCACAAGAGACCCAGTACTTC.

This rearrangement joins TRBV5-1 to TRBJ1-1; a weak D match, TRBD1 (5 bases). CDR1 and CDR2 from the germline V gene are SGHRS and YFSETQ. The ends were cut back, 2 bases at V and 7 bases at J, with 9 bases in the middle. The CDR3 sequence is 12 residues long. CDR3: CASSFREGEAFF. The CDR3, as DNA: TGCGCCAGCAGCTTCAGGGAGGGTGAAGCTTTCTTT.

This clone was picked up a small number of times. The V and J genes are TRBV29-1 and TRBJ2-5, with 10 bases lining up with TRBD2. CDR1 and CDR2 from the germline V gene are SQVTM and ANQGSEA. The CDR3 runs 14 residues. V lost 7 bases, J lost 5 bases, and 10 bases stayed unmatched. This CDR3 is CSAGGLARGETQYF. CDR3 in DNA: TGCAGCGCCGGGGGACTAGCGAGGGGGGAGACCCAGTACTTC.

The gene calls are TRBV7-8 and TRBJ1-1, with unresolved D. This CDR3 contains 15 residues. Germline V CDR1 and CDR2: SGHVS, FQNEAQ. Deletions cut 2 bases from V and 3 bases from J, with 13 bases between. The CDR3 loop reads CASSLRVLRDTEAFF. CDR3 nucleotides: TGTGCCAGCAGCTTACGGGTCCTTCGGGACACTGAAGCTTTCTTT.

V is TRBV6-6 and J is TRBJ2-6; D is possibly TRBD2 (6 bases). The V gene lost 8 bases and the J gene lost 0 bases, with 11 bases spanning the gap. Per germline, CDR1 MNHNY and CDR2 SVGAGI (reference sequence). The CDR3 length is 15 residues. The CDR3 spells CASRGTRSGANVLTF. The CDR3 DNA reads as TGTGCCAGCCGGGGGACCCGCTCTGGGGCCAACGTCCTGACTTTC.

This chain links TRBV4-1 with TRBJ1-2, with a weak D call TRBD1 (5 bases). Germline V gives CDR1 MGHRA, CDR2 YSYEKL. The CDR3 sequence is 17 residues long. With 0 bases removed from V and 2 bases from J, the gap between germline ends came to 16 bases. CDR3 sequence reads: CASSQDSTAGPNYGYTF. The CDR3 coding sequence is TGCGCCAGCAGCCAAGATAGTACGGCAGGGCCGAACTATGGCTACACCTTC.